The next 8 T cell receptor beta chains were all read from a single sample in a study of T cells in Graves' hyperthyroidism and ophthalmopathy. Amplification of TCR beta CDR3 regions was performed using RNA transcripts as template. HTBI primers were the set used in a first-round RT-PCR of the TCR CDR3. TCRdb independently ran MiXCR on the multiplex PCR reads; one entry per CDR3 protein. The profile shows hundreds of thousands of distinct CDR3 sequences, around 16% of them singletons. The specimen sequenced was blood. The receptors derive from a woman aged 40 to 50 with Graves' ophthalmopathy.

The V call is TRBV30, the J call TRBJ2-3; TRBD2 aligns across 13 bases. This CDR3 spans 16 amino acids. The germline V gene has CDR1 GTSNPN and CDR2 SVGIG (reference sequence). V gave up 0 bases and J gave up 7 bases; unmatched junction bases: 7. The CDR3 nucleotides read TGTGCCTGGAGTGTACAAATACTAGCGGGGGGGAATACGCAGTATTTT. Its translation: CAWSVQILAGGNTQYF.

The table lists this clonotype with many counts. V is TRBV10-3 and J is TRBJ2-7; maybe TRBD1 (5 bases). The CDR3 is 13 amino acids. V shed 3 bases and J shed 7 bases, with 13 bases lying between them. Germline V CDR1 and CDR2: ENHRY, SYGVKD. CDR3 in amino acids: CAISDQGAMEQYF. As DNA, the CDR3 is TGTGCCATCAGTGATCAGGGTGCAATGGAGCAGTACTTC.

This clonotype was observed many times. V gene TRBV7-9 combines with J gene TRBJ1-1; 7 positions match TRBD1. This CDR3 contains 14 residues. V trimming: 5 bases; J trimming: 6 bases; junction bases outside the gene matches: 9. The germline V gene encodes CDR1 SEHNR and CDR2 FQNEAQ (reference sequence). The CDR3 reads CASSRQGGVSEAFF. The CDR3 bases are TGTGCCAGCAGCCGACAGGGAGGGGTATCTGAAGCTTTCTTT.

The table lists this clonotype with many counts. The chain combines TRBV30 with TRBJ2-1; D is perhaps TRBD2 (6 bases). Germline assignment: CDR1 GTSNPN and CDR2 SVGIG (reference sequence). The CDR3 runs to 13 residues. V was clipped by 5 bases and J by 2 bases, with 10 bases between them. CDR3 sequence reads: CAWGEAAYNEQFF. The DNA of the CDR3 is TGTGCCTGGGGGGAGGCCGCCTACAATGAGCAGTTCTTC.

The chain is built from TRBV30 and TRBJ1-3; the D is unclear. With 4 bases removed from V and 1 base from J, the gap between germline ends came to 5 bases. The CDR3 length is 12 residues. CDR1 is GTSNPN and CDR2 is SVGIG in the germline V gene (reference sequence). In nucleotides, the CDR3 is TGTGCCTGGACGGAGTCTGGAAACACCATATATTTT. Protein sequence: CAWTESGNTIYF. Combining the CDR3 with reference TRBV30 and TRBJ1-3 gives the whole variable domain SQTIHQWPATLVQPVGSPLSLECTVEGTSNPNLYWYRQAAGRGLQLLFYSVGIGQISSEVPQNLSASRPQDRQFILSSKKLLLSDSGFYLCAWTESGNTIYFGEGSWLTVV.

At least ten counts were recorded for this clonotype. V is TRBV28 and J is TRBJ1-1; D call uncertain. CDR3 size: 13 residues. The V end lost 5 bases, the J end lost 5 bases, and 12 bases lay between the germline ends. CDR1 is MDHEN, CDR2 SYDVKM, per germline. CDR3 sequence: CASSPPEATEAFF. In DNA form, the CDR3 reads TGTGCCAGCAGTCCCCCGGAGGCGACTGAAGCTTTCTTT.

V usage is TRBV2 and J usage is TRBJ2-7, with 9 nucleotides matching TRBD2. Unmatched junction bases numbered 11, after V lost 2 bases and J lost 6 bases. Germline V gene data show CDR1 as SNHLY and CDR2 as FYNNEI. The length of the CDR3 is 16 residues. CDR3 region: CASSEFSGSLIREQYF. CDR3 in DNA: TGTGCCAGCAGTGAATTTAGCGGGAGTTTAATTCGCGAGCAGTACTTC.

The genes are TRBV18 and TRBJ2-1; perhaps TRBD1 as D (5 bases). Germline assignment: CDR1 KGHSH and CDR2 LQKENI. There are 15 residues in the CDR3. Trimming took off 0 bases at V and 3 bases at J, with 9 bases between the two ends. CDR3 sequence: CASSPPGRDYNEQFF. As DNA, the CDR3 is TGTGCCAGCTCACCACCGGGCAGGGACTACAATGAGCAGTTCTTC.